This T cell receptor (beta chain) was recorded in a study of chemoradiotherapy in HPV16-positive cancers. The assay was immunoSEQ multiplex PCR, and TCRdb's table has in-frame clones only and misses some. This repertoire shows 13,000 to 15,000 clones, 69% found once; its top ten account for about 19%. A remark on this clone: The antigen is undetermined.

Germline V gives CDR1 SGHKS, CDR2 YYEKEE (reference sequence). Trimming stripped 0 bases from V and 0 bases from J, with 9 bases between. This CDR3 has 15 residues. Whole-study findings and limits: During treatment, candidate HPV-specific clones and E7-related motifs expanded in tumor. HPV-specific T cells were functionally defined from only a couple of HPV16-positive patients.

Over chemoradiotherapy, repertoires were sampled more than once. Sampling was carried out from a patient who underwent chemoradiotherapy. The origin of this receptor is a human donor with HPV-associated anogenital cancer. The rearrangement links TRBV5-5 to TRBJ1-2, with D possibly matching TRBD1 (5 bases). CDR3 sequence (DNA): TGTGCCAGCAGCTTGGCCCAGACAGCTAACTATGGCTACACCTTC. This translates into CASSLAQTANYGYTF.